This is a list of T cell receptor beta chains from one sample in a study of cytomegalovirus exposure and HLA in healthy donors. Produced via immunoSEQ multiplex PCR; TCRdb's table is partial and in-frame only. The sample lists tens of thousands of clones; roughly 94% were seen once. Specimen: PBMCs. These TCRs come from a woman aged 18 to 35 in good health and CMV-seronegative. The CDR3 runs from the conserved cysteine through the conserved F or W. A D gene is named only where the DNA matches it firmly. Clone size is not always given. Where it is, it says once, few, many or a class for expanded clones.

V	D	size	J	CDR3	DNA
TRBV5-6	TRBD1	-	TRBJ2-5	CASSTTGGLGETQYF	TGTGCCAGCAGCACCACAGGGGGCTTGGGGGAGACCCAGTACTTC
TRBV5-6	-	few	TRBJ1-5	CASSVGGWAVESNQPQHF	TGTGCCAGCAGCGTCGGAGGGTGGGCGGTGGAAAGCAATCAGCCCCAGCATTTT
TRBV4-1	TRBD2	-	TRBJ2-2	CASSQEVLAGGHGGELFF	TGCGCCAGCAGCCAAGAAGTACTAGCGGGGGGGCACGGCGGGGAGCTGTTTTTT
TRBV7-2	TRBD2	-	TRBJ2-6	CASSLASGGVINSGANVLTF	TGTGCCAGCAGCTTAGCGAGCGGGGGGGTGATTAACTCTGGGGCCAACGTCCTGACTTTC
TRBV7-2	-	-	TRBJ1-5	CASSLRSGRGNQPQHF	TGTGCCAGCAGCTTAAGATCGGGGAGGGGCAATCAGCCCCAGCATTTT
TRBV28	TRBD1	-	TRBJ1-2	CAIVGQGSKVDGYTF	TGTGCCATAGTGGGACAGGGTTCTAAGGTAGATGGCTACACCTTC
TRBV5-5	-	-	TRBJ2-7	CASSLSAGLRHEQYF	TGTGCCAGCAGCTTGTCCGCAGGTCTGAGACACGAGCAGTACTTC
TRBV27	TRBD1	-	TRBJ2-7	CASGLIGTGRSEQYF	TGTGCCAGCGGACTCATCGGGACAGGGAGGTCCGAGCAGTACTTC
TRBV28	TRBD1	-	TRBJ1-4	CASSSTGQGWEKLFF	TGTGCCAGCAGTTCCACGGGACAGGGGTGGGAAAAACTGTTTTTT
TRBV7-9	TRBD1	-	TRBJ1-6	CASSQGGTTNSPLHF	TGTGCCAGCAGCCAAGGGGGCACGACAAACTCACCCCTCCACTTT
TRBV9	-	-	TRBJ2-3	CASSGPRGGLEDTQYF	TGTGCCAGCAGCGGACCCAGGGGAGGGCTGGAAGATACGCAGTATTTT
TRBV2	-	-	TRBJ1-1	CASSVRNTEAFF	TGTGCCAGCAGTGTTAGGAACACTGAAGCTTTCTTT
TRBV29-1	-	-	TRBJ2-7	CSVEIAPSYEQYF	TGCAGCGTTGAAATTGCCCCGAGCTACGAGCAGTACTTC
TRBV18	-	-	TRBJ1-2	CASSPNTETGYTF	TGTGCCAGCTCGCCAAACACAGAGACAGGCTACACCTTC
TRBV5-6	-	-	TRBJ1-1	CASSLAGNTEAFF	TGTGCCAGCAGCTTGGCAGGGAACACTGAAGCTTTCTTT
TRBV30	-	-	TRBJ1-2	CAWSLPHRMTVYGYTF	TGTGCCTGGAGTCTCCCCCATCGGATGACAGTATATGGCTACACCTTC
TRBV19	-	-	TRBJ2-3	CASSIDRRGSYTQYF	TGTGCCAGTAGTATAGATCGAAGGGGATCATATACGCAGTATTTT
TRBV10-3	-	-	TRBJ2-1	CATAAGGSNEQFF	TGTGCCACCGCCGCAGGGGGGTCCAATGAGCAGTTCTTC
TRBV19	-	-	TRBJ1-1	CASSWALSANTEAFF	TGTGCCAGTAGTTGGGCCCTTTCGGCGAACACTGAAGCTTTCTTT
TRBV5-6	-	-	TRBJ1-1	CASANPNWTEAFF	TGTGCCAGCGCTAACCCAAATTGGACTGAAGCTTTCTTT
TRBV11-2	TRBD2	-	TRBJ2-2	CASAPGLAGAGELFF	TGTGCCAGCGCCCCGGGACTAGCGGGTGCCGGGGAGCTGTTTTTT
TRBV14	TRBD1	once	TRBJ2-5	CASSQDIDLWSYFRNRDSEETQYF	TGTGCCAGCAGCCAAGATATAGATTTGTGGTCTTACTTCAGAAACCGGGACAGTGAAGAGACCCAGTACTTC
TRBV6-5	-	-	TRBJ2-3	CASTLLDTQYF	TGTGCCAGCACCCTCCTGGATACGCAGTATTTT
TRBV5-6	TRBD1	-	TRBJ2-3	CASSLDLRTGGRTDTQYF	TGTGCCAGCAGCTTGGACCTTAGGACAGGGGGGAGGACAGATACGCAGTATTTT
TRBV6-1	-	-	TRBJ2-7	CASSERQKYF	TGTGCCAGCAGTGAGAGACAGAAGTACTTC
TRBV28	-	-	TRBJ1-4	CASSLHILATNEKLFF	TGTGCCAGCAGTTTACACATTCTTGCAACTAATGAAAAACTGTTTTTT
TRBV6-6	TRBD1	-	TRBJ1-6	CASSFRTGVGSPLHF	TGTGCCAGCAGTTTCCGGACAGGGGTAGGATCACCCCTCCACTTT
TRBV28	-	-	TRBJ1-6	CASSGGGGYNSPLHF	TGTGCCAGCAGCGGAGGGGGGGGTTATAATTCACCCCTCCACTTT
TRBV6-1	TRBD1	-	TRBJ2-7	CASSAGTGVFEQYF	TGTGCCAGCAGTGCCGGGACAGGGGTATTCGAGCAGTACTTC
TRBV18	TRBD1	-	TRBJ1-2	CASSPETYKDRLRGYTF	TGTGCCAGCTCACCCGAAACATATAAGGACAGGCTGCGAGGCTACACCTTC
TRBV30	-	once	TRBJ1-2	CAWRIPGSARYGYTF	TGTGCCTGGAGAATACCGGGATCTGCCCGCTATGGCTACACCTTC
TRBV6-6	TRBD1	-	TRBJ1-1	CASSLTGGEAFF	TGTGCCAGCAGTTTAACAGGGGGCGAAGCTTTCTTT
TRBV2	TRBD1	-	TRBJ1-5	CASRTGGGGQPQHF	TGTGCCAGTCGGACAGGGGGCGGCGGTCAGCCCCAGCATTTT
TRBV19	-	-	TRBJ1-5	CASSIWAGSDNQPQHF	TGTGCCAGTAGTATCTGGGCAGGGTCGGATAATCAGCCCCAGCATTTT